This T cell receptor beta chain was retrieved from a study of blood T cell repertoires in COVID-19 (dated by TCRdb to the early 2020s). General notes on the study: Samples from collaborators originated in the United States, Italy and Spain and spanned both the acute and convalescent phases of COVID-19. The material from the prospective study consisted of cDNA or gDNA derived from T cells, B-cell-depleted T cells, or PBMCs. The dataset comprised deeply sampled blood TCRbeta repertoires from subjects exposed to, actively infected with, or recovered from COVID-19. A freely available public database, intended as a resource for researchers studying the immune response to SARS-CoV-2, is where the repertoires were released. The samples were drawn from two sources: the first 160 participants of the ongoing ImmuneRACE study, and 950 to 1,500 subjects contributed by 6 global collaborators. Sample metadata almost always included a de-identified subject ID, COVID-19 status, age in years and sex. Where HLA class I and class II types were available, the types were taken from metadata supplied by the sample provider, not from assay-based typing.

The junction carries 10 bases between V and J, which are trimmed by 4 bases and 3 bases respectively. The CDR1 and CDR2 encoded by the germline V gene are SGHTS and YDEGEE. Counted from cysteine to phenylalanine, this CDR3 has 13 amino acids. The kept DNA is CDR3 alone, 39 bases in frame from the first base. Participants in the prospective study were enrolled through a virtual design, were aged about 18 to 90 years, and lived in 20 to 30 United States geographic areas. In the prospective study, participants were assigned to cohorts based on the clinical history participants reported in a screening survey and a study questionnaire. For ImmuneRACE Cohort 3, a participant was defined as recovered based on two consecutive negative NP/OP PCR tests, clearance by a healthcare professional, or resolution of symptoms. Each participant in the prospective study had whole blood, serum and a nasopharyngeal or oropharyngeal swab collected by mobile phlebotomists. Participants in the prospective study had the option to provide additional blood draws and questionnaires over a roughly two-month period. Prospective study blood samples were shipped either frozen or at room temperature before DNA extraction.

The full study reports these points: The quantity of clinical and demographic metadata differed by source and by participant and was supplied without curation.

The immunoSEQ Assay, a bias-controlled multiplex PCR, was used to amplify TCRbeta CDR3 regions from genomic DNA. Concerning the study's data processing: Nucleated cell counts per sample were estimated from amplification of reference gene primers within the assay. Sequence reads were collapsed and filtered to measure the absolute abundance of every unique TCRbeta CDR3 rearrangement. Productive Simpson clonality was computed per sample as the square root of Simpson's diversity index over productive rearrangements. Sourced from immuneACCESS, this table was stored by TCRdb with only in-frame sequences that have V and J called. A share of the clones is absent; for the studies checked, an unresolved V gene accounts for under half, and the remainder has no known explanation. The V and J calls and clone size were taken over from that table, and D and trimming were inferred from the DNA. This sample comprises approximately 170,000 clones, under 90% of them detected only once. The top ten hold about 12% of the sample.

This clone was seen just once. No antigen is known for it. No clone much larger than this one lies a single base away; base qualities are absent. The V and J segments used are TRBV5-8 and TRBJ1-2; matching of 6 bases hints at TRBD1 as the D gene. The TCR was taken from a man aged 45-65 years who had recovered from COVID-19. Source material: PBMCs or T cells enriched from blood (not recorded which). The sequenced DNA is TGTGCCAGCAGCACCGGACAGTACTATGGCTACACCTTC. Translation gives CASSTGQYYGYTF.